This TCR beta chain comes out of a study of T cell responses to AZD1222 COVID-19 vaccine. Profiled with immunoSEQ multiplex PCR; TCRdb holds only in-frame clones, not every one. The sample carries about 180,000 clones, 87% recorded once. V was cut by 2 bases and J by 6 bases, with 8 bases left in between. From germline, CDR1 is GTSNPN and CDR2 SVGIG (reference sequence). The CDR3 runs 12 residues. The sequence derives from an adult in good health. Sequencing used peripheral blood, obtained on day 0 of AZD1222 vaccination. V is TRBV30 and J is TRBJ2-4; no definite D call. The CDR3, as DNA: TGTGCCTGGAGTCTAACAGTAAACATTCAGTACTTC. It translates to CAWSLTVNIQYF.